Listed here are 26 T cell receptor beta chains from one sample, sequenced in a study of Ad26.COV2.S vaccination and SARS-CoV-2 variants. This sample's treatment: 15 to 20 received Ad26.COV2.S at low or high dose, single or two shots; several received placebo; per-sample allocation not given. Samples were taken on day 63 after the first vaccine or placebo injection. Repertoires were generated with immunoSEQ multiplex PCR, while TCRdb's copy carries only in-frame clones and drops some. In the table there are more than 300,000 clones, about 85% of which are singletons. The source was peripheral blood, collected in a trial of Ad26.COV2.S vaccine versus placebo. These receptors were collected from a person between 18 and 65 years old who received the Ad26.COV2.S COVID-19 vaccine or a placebo.

The rearrangement joins TRBV7-8 to TRBJ1-1; D ambiguous. CDR3 length: 14 amino acids. V was clipped by 5 bases and J by 4 bases, with 14 bases between them. The germline gives CDR1 SGHVS, CDR2 FQNEAQ. The CDR3 region is CASSRTGSSTEAFF. DNA for the CDR3: TGTGCCAGCAGCAGGACGGGTTCTAGCACTGAAGCTTTCTTT.

V is TRBV10-3 and J is TRBJ1-6; D is ambiguous. V lost 6 bases and J lost 1, with 7 bases in between. The germline V gene encodes CDR1 ENHRY and CDR2 SYGVKD. CDR3 length equals 14 residues. CDR3 DNA: TGTGCCATCAGCGTAGAGTCCTATAATTCACCCCTCCACTTT. Translated, it gives CAISVESYNSPLHF.

The chain couples TRBV6-1 to TRBJ1-5; the D gene is possibly TRBD1 (6 bases). CDR1 MNHNS and CDR2 SASEGT come from the germline V gene. This CDR3 is 18 amino acids long. Trimming cost V 2 bases and J 1 base, with 18 bases left between them. The chain's CDR3 is CASSESGAWSYSNQPQHF. The CDR3, as DNA: TGTGCCAGCAGTGAATCAGGGGCCTGGAGCTACAGCAATCAGCCCCAGCATTTT.

V gene TRBV15 combines with J gene TRBJ2-7; TRBD1 is a possible D gene (5 bases). Germline CDR1 LNHNV, CDR2 YYDKDF (reference sequence). V was cut by 0 bases and J by 5 bases, with 14 bases left in between. The CDR3 sequence is 15 residues long. The CDR3, as DNA: TGTGCCACCAGCAGAGACCTTCGGGCAGGGCACGAGCAGTACTTC. This sequence encodes CATSRDLRAGHEQYF.

The genes are TRBV12-1 and TRBJ2-3. TRBV12-1 counts as a pseudogene. This CDR3 contains 12 residues. This CDR3 is CASSFDVDTQYF. CDR3 DNA sequence: TGTGCCAGCAGCTTTGACGTGGATACGCAGTATTTT.

The chain uses TRBV4-1 and TRBJ1-2; the match to TRBD1 covers 8 bases. CDR1 MGHRA and CDR2 YSYEKL come from the germline V gene. V was clipped by 4 bases and J by 8 bases; unmatched bases: 6. The CDR3 has 13 residues. CDR3 coding DNA: TGCGCCAGCAGCCCCCGGACAGGGCTAGGCTACACCTTC. Residues: CASSPRTGLGYTF.

The chain couples TRBV5-1 to TRBJ2-2, with TRBD1 as a possible D gene (6 bases). CDR1 is SGHRS and CDR2 is YFSETQ in the germline V gene. Between the trimmed V and J ends, which lost 2 bases and 2 bases, there was a span of 10 bases. This CDR3 has 15 amino acids. CDR3 sequence reads: CASSFLQGNTGELFF. The CDR3 DNA is TGCGCCAGCAGCTTCCTACAGGGTAACACCGGGGAGCTGTTTTTT. Using reference TRBV5-1 and TRBJ2-2 for the parts outside the CDR3, the full variable domain is KAGVTQTPRYLIKTRGQQVTLSCSPISGHRSVSWYQQTPGQGLQFLFEYFSETQRNKGNFPGRFSGRQFSNSRSEMNVSTLELGDSALYLCASSFLQGNTGELFFGEGSRLTVL.

V is TRBV7-3 and J is TRBJ2-5, with 9 positions matching TRBD1. CDR3 length equals 15 residues. The V segment lost 5 bases and the J segment 5 bases; nucleotides outside the gene matches: 9. Germline loops: CDR1 SGHTA, CDR2 FQGTGA. CDR3 sequence (DNA): TGTGCCAGCAGCCAGGGACAGGGCTCTGTGGAGACCCAGTACTTC. The encoded protein is CASSQGQGSVETQYF.

The V call is TRBV7-9, the J call TRBJ1-1; 7 bases map to TRBD1. Germline V lookup: CDR1 SEHNR, CDR2 FQNEAQ (reference sequence). Trimming took 0 bases from V and 0 from J; bases not matched to a gene: 7. CDR3 length equals 17 residues. CDR3 DNA: TGTGCCAGCAGCTTAGCGGAGACAGGGAGTCTGAACACTGAAGCTTTCTTT. Its translation: CASSLAETGSLNTEAFF.

The sample holds one count of this clone. The J gene is TRBJ2-2, the V gene TRBV7-3; TRBD1 aligns across 7 bases. Trimming took 3 bases from V and 3 from J; bases not matched to a gene: 4. CDR1 SGHTA and CDR2 FQGTGA come from the germline V gene. This CDR3 spans 15 amino acids. The CDR3 region has the DNA TGTGCCAGCAGCTTTTCAGGGGGTTACACCGGGGAGCTGTTTTTT. This sequence encodes CASSFSGGYTGELFF.

The chain combines TRBV4-2 with TRBJ1-2; D is unclear. Germline V CDR1 and CDR2: LGHNA, YNFKEQ. V was shortened by 4 bases and J by 8 bases, with 23 bases between the two germline ends. This CDR3 region has 16 residues. The CDR3 is CASSRPGVLAPGGYTF. DNA for the CDR3: TGTGCCAGCAGCCGACCCGGGGTTTTGGCCCCAGGAGGCTACACCTTC.

This chain joins TRBV5-4 and TRBJ1-2; D unclear. Looked up from germline, CDR1 is SGHNT and CDR2 is YYREEE (reference sequence). The CDR3 has 14 residues. The V gene lost 0 bases and the J gene lost 2 bases, with 8 bases spanning the gap. CDR3 sequence (DNA): TGTGCCAGCAGCTTGGCAGCAGAAAACTATGGCTACACCTTC. Translating it yields CASSLAAENYGYTF.

The V and J genes are TRBV5-1 and TRBJ2-1, with 7 bases lining up with TRBD2. The CDR3 contains 15 residues. V was clipped by 2 bases and J by 10 bases; unmatched bases: 12. Germline V gives CDR1 SGHRS, CDR2 YFSETQ. CDR3: CASSLGGGVVWEQFF. DNA of the CDR3: TGCGCCAGCAGCTTAGGCGGGGGAGTAGTGTGGGAGCAGTTCTTC.

J is TRBJ2-5 and V is TRBV4-1, with 10 bases lining up with TRBD2. Germline-derived CDR1 and CDR2 are MGHRA and YSYEKL. The length of the CDR3 is 18 residues. Germline trimming cut 4 bases from V and 5 bases from J; bases unmatched to any gene: 16. The CDR3 sequence is CASSRPSTPGLARETQYF. The CDR3 DNA sequence: TGCGCCAGCAGCCGCCCCTCAACTCCGGGACTAGCGCGTGAGACCCAGTACTTC.

The J gene is TRBJ1-1, the V gene TRBV20-1; 7 bases fit TRBD1. The CDR3 loop spans 13 amino acids. V lost 3 bases and J lost 1; bases outside the gene matches: 2. CDR1 is DFQATT, CDR2 SNEGSKA, per germline (reference sequence). CDR3 amino acids: CSASGTENTEAFF. DNA for the CDR3: TGCAGTGCTAGTGGGACAGAGAACACTGAAGCTTTCTTT.

V usage is TRBV29-1 and J usage is TRBJ2-3, with D possibly being TRBD2 (7 bases). With 6 bases removed from V and 4 bases from J, the gap between germline ends came to 14 bases. This CDR3 contains 13 residues. Per the germline V gene, CDR1 is SQVTM and CDR2 is ANQGSEA. CDR3 in DNA: TGCAGCGTCCTCGACGGGGGGCCAGATACGCAGTATTTT. This translates into CSVLDGGPDTQYF.

The V call is TRBV11-3, the J call TRBJ2-1, with D tentatively TRBD1 (6 bases). Germline CDR1 reads SGHNT; CDR2 reads YENEEA. The CDR3 runs to 17 residues. Trimming cost V 5 bases and J 0 bases, with 17 bases left between them. This chain's CDR3 is CASSPRRQVSSYNEQFF. CDR3 DNA: TGTGCCAGCAGCCCTCGACGACAGGTCAGCTCCTACAATGAGCAGTTCTTC.

The chain recombines TRBV6-2 or TRBV6-3 with TRBJ1-2; no clear D. There are 14 residues in the CDR3. Germline V lookup: CDR1 MNHEY, CDR2 SVGEGT. With 0 bases removed from V and 2 bases from J, the gap between germline ends came to 7 bases. The CDR3 DNA reads TGTGCCAGCAGTTACTCGGAGGCAAACTATGGCTACACCTTC. This codes for CASSYSEANYGYTF.

This clone occurred once. This chain uses TRBV6-5 with TRBJ2-7; 7 nucleotides agree with TRBD1. V was pared by 0 bases and J by 2 bases, with 1 base of the junction left unmatched. CDR3 length: 14 residues. CDR1 is MNHEY, CDR2 SVGAGI, per germline. The CDR3 spells CASSYSGQPYEQYF. CDR3 nucleotide sequence: TGTGCCAGCAGTTACTCGGGACAGCCCTACGAGCAGTACTTC.

This chain joins TRBV4-2 and TRBJ2-4; 7 nucleotides line up with TRBD1. The junction had 2 bases not matched to a gene; V was cut back by 0 bases and J by 3 bases. Germline V lookup: CDR1 LGHNA, CDR2 YNFKEQ. CDR3 size: 15 residues. CDR3 amino acids: CASSQEGTDKNIQYF. The DNA for the CDR3 is TGTGCCAGCAGCCAAGAGGGGACAGACAAAAACATTCAGTACTTC.

This chain joins TRBV19 and TRBJ1-6; D perhaps matches TRBD1 (5 bases). The germline gives CDR1 LNHDA, CDR2 SQIVND (reference sequence). Trimming took 6 bases from V and 7 from J, leaving 10 bases between them. This CDR3 has 13 residues. The CDR3 bases are TGTGCCAGTAGCCCCGGGGACAATTCACCCCTCCACTTT. The encoded protein is CASSPGDNSPLHF.

This chain joins TRBV7-9 and TRBJ1-2, with D perhaps TRBD1 (5 bases). CDR3 length: 14 amino acids. Germline V gene sequence: CDR1 SEHNR, CDR2 FQNEAQ (reference sequence). V lost 4 bases, J lost 8 bases, and 17 bases lay in between. Here the CDR3 reads CASSSQQGGWGYTF. The CDR3 DNA is TGTGCCAGCAGCTCCCAGCAGGGAGGTTGGGGCTACACCTTC.

The chain links TRBV3-1 (or the pseudogene TRBV3-2) to TRBJ2-1, with D perhaps TRBD1 or TRBD2 (6 bases each). V lost 1 base to trimming and J lost 9 bases, with 10 bases between them. The CDR3 length is 13 residues. The germline gives CDR1 LGHDT, CDR2 YNNKEL (reference sequence). The chain's CDR3 is CASSQGGAGEQFF. DNA for the CDR3: TGTGCCAGCAGCCAAGGGGGGGCGGGTGAGCAGTTCTTC.

This clone has just a few counts. V and J are TRBV7-9 and TRBJ1-2; no reliable D call. In germline, CDR1 is SEHNR, CDR2 FQNEAQ (reference sequence). V was trimmed by 3 bases and J by 3 bases, leaving 11 bases between them. The CDR3 is made up of 14 amino acids. CDR3 amino acids: CASSLEPGDYGYTF. The CDR3 DNA sequence: TGTGCCAGCAGCTTGGAACCGGGAGACTATGGCTACACCTTC.

This rearrangement joins TRBV2 to TRBJ1-3, with 9 bases identical to TRBD1. Germline V lookup: CDR1 SNHLY, CDR2 FYNNEI. With 7 bases clipped from V and 3 bases from J, the junction kept 4 bases outside the gene matches. The CDR3 contains 14 residues. The CDR3 is CASTGTGLGNTIYF. The CDR3 nucleotides read TGTGCCAGCACCGGGACAGGGCTTGGAAACACCATATATTTT.

J is TRBJ1-5 and V is TRBV30; D might be TRBD1 (5 bases). V was trimmed by 7 bases and J by 1 base, leaving 11 bases between them. CDR1 GTSNPN and CDR2 SVGIG come from the germline V gene (reference sequence). The CDR3 loop spans 13 amino acids. The chain's CDR3 is CAFGRDSNQPQHF. As DNA, the CDR3 is TGTGCCTTCGGCCGGGACAGCAATCAGCCCCAGCATTTT. Complete variable domain (other parts from reference TRBV30 and TRBJ1-5): SQTIHQWPATLVQPVGSPLSLECTVEGTSNPNLYWYRQAAGRGLQLLFYSVGIGQISSEVPQNLSASRPQDRQFILSSKKLLLSDSGFYLCAFGRDSNQPQHFGDGTRLSIL.